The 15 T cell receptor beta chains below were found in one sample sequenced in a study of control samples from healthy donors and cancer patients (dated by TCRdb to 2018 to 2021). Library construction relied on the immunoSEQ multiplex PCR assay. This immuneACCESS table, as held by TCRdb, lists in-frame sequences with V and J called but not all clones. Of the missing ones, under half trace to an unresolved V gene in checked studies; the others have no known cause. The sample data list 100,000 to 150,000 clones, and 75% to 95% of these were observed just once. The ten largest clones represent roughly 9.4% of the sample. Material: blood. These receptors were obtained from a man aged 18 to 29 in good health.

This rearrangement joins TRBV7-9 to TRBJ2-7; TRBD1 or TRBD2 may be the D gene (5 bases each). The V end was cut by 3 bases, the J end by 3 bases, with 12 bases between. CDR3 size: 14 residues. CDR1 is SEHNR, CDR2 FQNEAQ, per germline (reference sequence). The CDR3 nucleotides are TGTGCCAGCAGCTTCAGGGACGGCGTCTACGAGCAGTACTTC. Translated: CASSFRDGVYEQYF.

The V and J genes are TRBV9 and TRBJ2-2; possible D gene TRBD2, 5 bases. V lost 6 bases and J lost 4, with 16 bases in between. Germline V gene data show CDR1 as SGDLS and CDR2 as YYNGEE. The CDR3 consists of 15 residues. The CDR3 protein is CASTSDAGGTGELFF. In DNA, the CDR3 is TGTGCCAGCACCTCCGATGCGGGCGGCACCGGGGAGCTGTTTTTT.

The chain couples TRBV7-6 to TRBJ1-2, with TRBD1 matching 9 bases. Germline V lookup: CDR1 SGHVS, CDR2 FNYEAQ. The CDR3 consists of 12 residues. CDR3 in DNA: TGTGCAGCCGGGGACAGGGAGAGTGGCTACACCTTC. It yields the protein CAAGDRESGYTF.

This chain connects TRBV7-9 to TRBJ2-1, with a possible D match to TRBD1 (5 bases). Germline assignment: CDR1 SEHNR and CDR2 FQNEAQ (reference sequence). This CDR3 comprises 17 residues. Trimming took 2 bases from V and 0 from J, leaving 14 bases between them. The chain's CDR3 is CASSLFRAPISYNEQFF. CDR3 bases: TGTGCCAGCAGCTTATTCAGGGCCCCTATCTCCTACAATGAGCAGTTCTTC.

The CDR3 here is CSASKRGPAREQYF. The CDR3 DNA follows: TGCAGTGCTAGTAAACGGGGCCCGGCGCGCGAGCAGTACTTC. The genes are TRBV20-1 and TRBJ2-7; D is possibly TRBD1 or TRBD2 (5 bases each). The germline V gene has CDR1 DFQATT and CDR2 SNEGSKA (reference sequence). This CDR3 region has 14 residues. V lost 3 bases and J lost 6, with 18 bases in between.

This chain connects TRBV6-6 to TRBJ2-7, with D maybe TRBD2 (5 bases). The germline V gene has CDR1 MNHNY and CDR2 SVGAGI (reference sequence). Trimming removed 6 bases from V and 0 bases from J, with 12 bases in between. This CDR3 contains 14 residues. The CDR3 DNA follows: TGTGCCAGCAGCGTTGGACTCTTCTCCTACGAGCAGTACTTC. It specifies CASSVGLFSYEQYF.

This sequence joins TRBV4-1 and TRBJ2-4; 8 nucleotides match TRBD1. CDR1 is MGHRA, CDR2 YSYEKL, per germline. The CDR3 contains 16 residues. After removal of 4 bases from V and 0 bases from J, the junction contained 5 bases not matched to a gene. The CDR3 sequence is CASSPTTGVAKNIQYF. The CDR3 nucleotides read TGCGCCAGCAGCCCTACGACAGGGGTAGCCAAAAACATTCAGTACTTC.

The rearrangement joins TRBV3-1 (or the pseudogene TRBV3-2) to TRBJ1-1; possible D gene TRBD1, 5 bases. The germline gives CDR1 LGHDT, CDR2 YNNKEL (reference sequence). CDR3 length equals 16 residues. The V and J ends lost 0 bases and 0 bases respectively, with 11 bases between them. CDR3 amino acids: CASSQEGAGMNTEAFF. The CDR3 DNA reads TGTGCCAGCAGCCAAGAAGGGGCGGGCATGAACACTGAAGCTTTCTTT.

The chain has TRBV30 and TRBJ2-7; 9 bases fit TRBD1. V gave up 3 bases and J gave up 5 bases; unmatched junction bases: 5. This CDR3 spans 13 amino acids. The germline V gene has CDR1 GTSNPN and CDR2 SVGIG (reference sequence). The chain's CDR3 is CAWRDRGGNEQYF. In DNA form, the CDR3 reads TGTGCCTGGAGGGACAGGGGTGGCAACGAGCAGTACTTC.

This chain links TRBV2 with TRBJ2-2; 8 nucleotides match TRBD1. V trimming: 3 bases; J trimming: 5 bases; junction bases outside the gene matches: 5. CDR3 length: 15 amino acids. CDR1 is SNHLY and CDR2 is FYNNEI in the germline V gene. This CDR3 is CASSEGDRLTGELFF. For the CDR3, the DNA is TGTGCCAGCAGTGAGGGGGACAGGCTGACCGGGGAGCTGTTTTTT.

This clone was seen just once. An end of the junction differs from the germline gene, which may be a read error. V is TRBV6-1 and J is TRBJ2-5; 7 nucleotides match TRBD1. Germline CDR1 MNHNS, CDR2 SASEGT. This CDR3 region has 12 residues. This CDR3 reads CASSETVGTVDF. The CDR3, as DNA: TGTGCCAGCAGTGAGACTGTTGGGACAGTCGACTTC.

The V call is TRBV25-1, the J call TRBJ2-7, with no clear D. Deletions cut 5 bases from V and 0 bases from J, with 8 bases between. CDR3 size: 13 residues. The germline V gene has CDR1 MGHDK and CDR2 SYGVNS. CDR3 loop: CASSRQSSYEQYF. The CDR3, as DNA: TGTGCCAGCAGTCGGCAGTCCTCCTACGAGCAGTACTTC.

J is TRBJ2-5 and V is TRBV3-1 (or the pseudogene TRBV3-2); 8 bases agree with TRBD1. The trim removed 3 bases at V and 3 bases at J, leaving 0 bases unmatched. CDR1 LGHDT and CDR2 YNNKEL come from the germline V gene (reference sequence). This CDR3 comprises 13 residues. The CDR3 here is CASSQTGEETQYF. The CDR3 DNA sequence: TGTGCCAGCAGCCAGACAGGGGAAGAGACCCAGTACTTC.

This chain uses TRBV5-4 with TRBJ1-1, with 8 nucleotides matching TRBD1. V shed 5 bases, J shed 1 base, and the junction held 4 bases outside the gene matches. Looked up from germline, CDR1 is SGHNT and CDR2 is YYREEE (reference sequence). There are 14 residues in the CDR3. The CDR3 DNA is TGTGCCAGCAGTCCCGGGACAGGGAACACTGAAGCTTTCTTT. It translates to CASSPGTGNTEAFF.

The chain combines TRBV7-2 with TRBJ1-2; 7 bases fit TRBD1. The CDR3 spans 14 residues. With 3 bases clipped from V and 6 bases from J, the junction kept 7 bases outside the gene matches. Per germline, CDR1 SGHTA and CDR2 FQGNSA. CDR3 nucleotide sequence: TGTGCCAGCAGCTTCCGTCGACAGGGCGATGGCTACACCTTC. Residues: CASSFRRQGDGYTF.